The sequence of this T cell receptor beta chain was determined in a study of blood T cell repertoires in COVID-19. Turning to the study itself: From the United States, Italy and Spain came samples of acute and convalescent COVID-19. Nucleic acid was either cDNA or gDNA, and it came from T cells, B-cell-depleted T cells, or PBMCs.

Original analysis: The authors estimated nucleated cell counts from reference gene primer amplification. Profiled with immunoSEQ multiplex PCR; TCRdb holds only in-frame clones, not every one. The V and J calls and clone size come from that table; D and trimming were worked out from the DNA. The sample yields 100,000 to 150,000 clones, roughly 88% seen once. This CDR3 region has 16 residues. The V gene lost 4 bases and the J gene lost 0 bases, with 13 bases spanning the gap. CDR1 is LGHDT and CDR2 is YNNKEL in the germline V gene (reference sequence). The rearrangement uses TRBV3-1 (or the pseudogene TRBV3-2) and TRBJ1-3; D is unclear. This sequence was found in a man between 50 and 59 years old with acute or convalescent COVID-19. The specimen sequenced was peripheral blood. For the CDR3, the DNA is TGTGCCAGCAGCCGACTCTCATGGCCCTCTGGAAACACCATATATTTT. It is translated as CASSRLSWPSGNTIYF.